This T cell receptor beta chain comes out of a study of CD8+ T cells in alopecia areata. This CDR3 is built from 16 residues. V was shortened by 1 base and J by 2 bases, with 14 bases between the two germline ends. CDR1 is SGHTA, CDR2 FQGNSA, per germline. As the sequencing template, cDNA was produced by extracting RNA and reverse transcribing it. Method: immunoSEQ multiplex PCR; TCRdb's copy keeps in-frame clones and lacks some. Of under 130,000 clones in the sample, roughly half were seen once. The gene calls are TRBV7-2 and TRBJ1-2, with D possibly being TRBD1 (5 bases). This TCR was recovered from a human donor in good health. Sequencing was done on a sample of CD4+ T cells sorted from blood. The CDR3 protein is CASSLVLVGGNYGYTF. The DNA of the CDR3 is TGTGCCAGCAGCTTAGTCCTCGTTGGGGGGAACTATGGCTACACCTTC. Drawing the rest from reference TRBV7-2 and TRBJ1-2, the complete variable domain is GAGVSQSPSNKVTEKGKDVELRCDPISGHTALYWYRQSLGQGLEFLIYFQGNSAPDKSGLPSDRFSAERTGGSVSTLTIQRTQQEDSAVYLCASSLVLVGGNYGYTFGSGTRLTVV.